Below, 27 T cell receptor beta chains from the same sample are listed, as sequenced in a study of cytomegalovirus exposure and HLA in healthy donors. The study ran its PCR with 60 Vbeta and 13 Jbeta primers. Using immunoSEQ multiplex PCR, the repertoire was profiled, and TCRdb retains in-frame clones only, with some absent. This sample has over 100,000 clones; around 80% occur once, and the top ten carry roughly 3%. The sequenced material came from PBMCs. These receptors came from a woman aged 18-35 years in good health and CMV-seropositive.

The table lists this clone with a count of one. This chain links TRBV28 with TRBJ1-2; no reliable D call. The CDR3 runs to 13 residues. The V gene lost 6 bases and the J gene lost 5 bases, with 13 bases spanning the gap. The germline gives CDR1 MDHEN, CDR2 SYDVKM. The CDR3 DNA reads TGTGCCAGCAGGGGGAGTTCCCTATATGGCTACACCTTC. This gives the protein CASRGSSLYGYTF.

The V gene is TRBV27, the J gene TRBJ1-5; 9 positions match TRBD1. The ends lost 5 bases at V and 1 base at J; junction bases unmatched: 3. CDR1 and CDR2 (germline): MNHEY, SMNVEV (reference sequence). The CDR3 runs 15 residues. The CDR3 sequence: CASSADRGSNQPQHF. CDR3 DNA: TGTGCCAGCAGTGCGGACAGGGGAAGCAATCAGCCCCAGCATTTT.

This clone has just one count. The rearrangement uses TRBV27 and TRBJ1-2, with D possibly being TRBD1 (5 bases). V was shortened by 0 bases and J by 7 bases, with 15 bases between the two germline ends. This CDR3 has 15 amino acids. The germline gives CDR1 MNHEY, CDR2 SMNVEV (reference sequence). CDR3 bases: TGTGCCAGCAGTTTATCCCTCGGGGGGAGGGGTGGCTACACCTTC. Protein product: CASSLSLGGRGGYTF.

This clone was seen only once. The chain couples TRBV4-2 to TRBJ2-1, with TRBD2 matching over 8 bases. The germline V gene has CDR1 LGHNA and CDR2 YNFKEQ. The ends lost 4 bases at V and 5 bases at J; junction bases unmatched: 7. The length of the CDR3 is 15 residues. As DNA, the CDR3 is TGTGCCAGCAGCCCACGGACTAGCCTTCACAATGAGCAGTTCTTC. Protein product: CASSPRTSLHNEQFF.

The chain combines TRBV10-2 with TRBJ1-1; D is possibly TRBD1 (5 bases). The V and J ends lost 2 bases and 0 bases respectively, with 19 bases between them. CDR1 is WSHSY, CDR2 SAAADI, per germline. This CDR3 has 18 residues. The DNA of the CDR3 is TGCGCCAGCAGTGAGCCGACGACACGGGGGGTGATGAACACTGAAGCTTTCTTT. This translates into CASSEPTTRGVMNTEAFF.

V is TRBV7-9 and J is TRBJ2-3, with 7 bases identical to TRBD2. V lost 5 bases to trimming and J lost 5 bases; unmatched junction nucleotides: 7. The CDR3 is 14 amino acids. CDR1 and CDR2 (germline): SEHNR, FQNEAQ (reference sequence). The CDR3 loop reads CASSPRTSRDTQYF. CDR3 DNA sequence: TGTGCCAGCAGCCCCCGGACTAGTAGAGATACGCAGTATTTT.

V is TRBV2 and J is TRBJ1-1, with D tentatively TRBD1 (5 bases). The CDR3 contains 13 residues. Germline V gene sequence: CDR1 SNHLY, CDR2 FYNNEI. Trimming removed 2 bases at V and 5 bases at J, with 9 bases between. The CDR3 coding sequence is TGTGCCAGCAGTGAACAGGGTCAGACTGAAGCTTTCTTT. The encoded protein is CASSEQGQTEAFF.

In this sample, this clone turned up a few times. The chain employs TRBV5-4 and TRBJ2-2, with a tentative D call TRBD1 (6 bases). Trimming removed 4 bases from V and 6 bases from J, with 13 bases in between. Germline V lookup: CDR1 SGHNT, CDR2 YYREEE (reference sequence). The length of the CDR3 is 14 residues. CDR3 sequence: CASSSRTASGELFF. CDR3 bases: TGTGCCAGCAGCAGTAGGACAGCCTCCGGGGAGCTGTTTTTT.

CDR3: CASKDRYEGQPQHF. The CDR3 DNA sequence: TGTGCCAGCAAGGACAGATATGAGGGGCAGCCCCAGCATTTT. This chain joins TRBV6-1 and TRBJ1-5; possible D gene TRBD1, 6 bases. CDR1 and CDR2 from the germline V gene are MNHNS and SASEGT. V was shortened by 7 bases and J by 7 bases, with 17 bases between the two germline ends. The CDR3 sequence is 14 residues long.

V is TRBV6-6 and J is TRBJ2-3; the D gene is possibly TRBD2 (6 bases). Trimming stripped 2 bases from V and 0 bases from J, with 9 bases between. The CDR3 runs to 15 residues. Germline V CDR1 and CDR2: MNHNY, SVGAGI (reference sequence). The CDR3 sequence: CASSYGGISTDTQYF. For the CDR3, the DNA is TGTGCCAGCAGTTACGGCGGGATTAGCACAGATACGCAGTATTTT.

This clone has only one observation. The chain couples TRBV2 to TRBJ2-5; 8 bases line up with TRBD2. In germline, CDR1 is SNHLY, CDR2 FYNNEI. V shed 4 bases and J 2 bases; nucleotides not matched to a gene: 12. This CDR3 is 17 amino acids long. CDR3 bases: TGTGCCAGCAGTGGGGGACTAGGTGTCGTGGGGCAAGAGACCCAGTACTTC. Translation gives CASSGGLGVVGQETQYF.

For the CDR3, the DNA is TGTGCCAGCAGCTTAACACTAGCGGGAGTTAGTGCAGATACGCAGTATTTT. This sequence encodes CASSLTLAGVSADTQYF. The chain carries TRBV7-3 and TRBJ2-3; 11 bases align to TRBD2. CDR3 length: 17 residues. The V and J ends lost 0 bases and 4 bases, in that order; junction bases with no gene match: 6. The germline gives CDR1 SGHTA, CDR2 FQGTGA.

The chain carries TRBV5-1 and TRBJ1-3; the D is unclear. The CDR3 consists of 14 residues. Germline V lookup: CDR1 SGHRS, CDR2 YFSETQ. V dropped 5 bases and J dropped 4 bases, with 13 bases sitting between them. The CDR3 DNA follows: TGCGCCAGCAGTAGAGGTGTGTGGGGAAACACCATATATTTT. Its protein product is CASSRGVWGNTIYF. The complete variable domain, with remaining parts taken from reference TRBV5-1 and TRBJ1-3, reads KAGVTQTPRYLIKTRGQQVTLSCSPISGHRSVSWYQQTPGQGLQFLFEYFSETQRNKGNFPGRFSGRQFSNSRSEMNVSTLELGDSALYLCASSRGVWGNTIYFGEGSWLTVV.

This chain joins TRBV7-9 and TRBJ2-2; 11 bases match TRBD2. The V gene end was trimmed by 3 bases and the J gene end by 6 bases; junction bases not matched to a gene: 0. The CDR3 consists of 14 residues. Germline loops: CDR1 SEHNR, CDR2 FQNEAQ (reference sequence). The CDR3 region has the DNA TGTGCCAGCAGCTTTAGCGGGAGGGCCGGGGAGCTGTTTTTT. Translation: CASSFSGRAGELFF.

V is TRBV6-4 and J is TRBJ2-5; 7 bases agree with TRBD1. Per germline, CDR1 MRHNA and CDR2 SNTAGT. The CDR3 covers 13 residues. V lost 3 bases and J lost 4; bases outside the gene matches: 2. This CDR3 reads CASSENRGETQYF. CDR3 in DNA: TGTGCCAGCAGTGAGAACAGGGGAGAGACCCAGTACTTC.

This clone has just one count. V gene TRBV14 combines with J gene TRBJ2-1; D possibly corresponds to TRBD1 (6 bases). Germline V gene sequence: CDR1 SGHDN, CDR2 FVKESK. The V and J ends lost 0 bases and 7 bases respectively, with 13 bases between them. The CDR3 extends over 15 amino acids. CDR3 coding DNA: TGTGCCAGCAGCCAAGATACAGGGTTCGGTAATGAGCAGTTCTTC. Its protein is CASSQDTGFGNEQFF.

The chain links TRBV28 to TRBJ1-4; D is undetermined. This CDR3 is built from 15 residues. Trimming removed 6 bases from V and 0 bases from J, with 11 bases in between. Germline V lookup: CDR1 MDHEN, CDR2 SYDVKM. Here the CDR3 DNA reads TGTGCCAGCAGGGATAACAGTCCAACTAATGAAAAACTGTTTTTT. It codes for CASRDNSPTNEKLFF.

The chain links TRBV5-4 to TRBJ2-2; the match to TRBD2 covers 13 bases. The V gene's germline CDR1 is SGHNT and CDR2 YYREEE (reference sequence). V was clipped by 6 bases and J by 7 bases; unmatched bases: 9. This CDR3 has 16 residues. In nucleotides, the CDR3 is TGTGCCAGCACCCCGGGACTAGCGGGACGGGACGGGGAGCTGTTTTTT. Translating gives CASTPGLAGRDGELFF. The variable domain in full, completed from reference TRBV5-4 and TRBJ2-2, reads ETGVTQSPTHLIKTRGQQVTLRCSSQSGHNTVSWYQQALGQGPQFIFQYYREEENGRGNFPPRFSGLQFPNYSSELNVNALELDDSALYLCASTPGLAGRDGELFFGEGSRLTVL.

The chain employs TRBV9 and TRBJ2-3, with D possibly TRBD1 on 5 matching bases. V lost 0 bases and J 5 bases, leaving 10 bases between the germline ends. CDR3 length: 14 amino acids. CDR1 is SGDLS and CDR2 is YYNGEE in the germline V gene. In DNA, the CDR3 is TGTGCCAGCAGCGTAGGATCAGGGCAAGATACGCAGTATTTT. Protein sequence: CASSVGSGQDTQYF.

In DNA, the CDR3 is TGTGCCAGCAGCAGAAGACTAGCGGGAGGAAAGCAGTACTTC. Protein product: CASSRRLAGGKQYF. The chain joins TRBV6-5 to TRBJ2-7, with TRBD2 matching 13 bases. With V trimmed by 6 bases and J by 8 bases, 7 bases remained unmatched. CDR3 size: 14 residues. Germline V gene sequence: CDR1 MNHEY, CDR2 SVGAGI.

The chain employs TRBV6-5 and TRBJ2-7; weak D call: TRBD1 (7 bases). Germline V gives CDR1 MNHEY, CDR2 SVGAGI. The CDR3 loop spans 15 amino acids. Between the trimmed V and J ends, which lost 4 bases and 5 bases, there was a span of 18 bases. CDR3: CASSLGLPTGDEQYF. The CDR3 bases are TGTGCCAGCAGTTTGGGACTCCCCACAGGGGACGAGCAGTACTTC.

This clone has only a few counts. Here the CDR3 reads CASRDRMTQYF. CDR3 DNA: TGTGCCAGCAGGGACAGAATGACCCAGTACTTC. The gene calls are TRBV6-1 and TRBJ2-5; D is perhaps TRBD1 (6 bases). This CDR3 has 11 amino acids. The germline V and J ends were trimmed by 6 bases and 7 bases, with 9 bases remaining between them. Germline values: CDR1 MNHNS, CDR2 SASEGT.

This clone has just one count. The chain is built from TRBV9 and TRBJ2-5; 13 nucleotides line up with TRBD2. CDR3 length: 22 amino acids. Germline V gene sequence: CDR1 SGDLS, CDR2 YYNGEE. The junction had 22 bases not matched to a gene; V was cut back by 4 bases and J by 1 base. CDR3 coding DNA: TGTGCCAGCAGCCGGGAAGGACTAGCGGGAGTAACCCGAGTACCTCGCCAAGAGACCCAGTACTTC. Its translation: CASSREGLAGVTRVPRQETQYF.

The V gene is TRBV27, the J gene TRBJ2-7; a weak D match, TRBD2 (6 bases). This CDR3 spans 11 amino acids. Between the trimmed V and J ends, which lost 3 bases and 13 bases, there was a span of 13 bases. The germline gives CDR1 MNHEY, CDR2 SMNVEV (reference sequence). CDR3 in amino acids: CASSFSGTFYF. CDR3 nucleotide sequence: TGTGCCAGCAGTTTTTCTGGGACTTTTTACTTC.

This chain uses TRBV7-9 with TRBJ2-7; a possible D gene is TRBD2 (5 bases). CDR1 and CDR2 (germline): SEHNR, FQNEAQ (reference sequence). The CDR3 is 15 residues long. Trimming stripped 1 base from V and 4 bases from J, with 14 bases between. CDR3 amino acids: CASSLGSAFSYEQYF. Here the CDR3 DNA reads TGTGCCAGCAGCTTAGGTAGCGCTTTCTCGTACGAGCAGTACTTC.

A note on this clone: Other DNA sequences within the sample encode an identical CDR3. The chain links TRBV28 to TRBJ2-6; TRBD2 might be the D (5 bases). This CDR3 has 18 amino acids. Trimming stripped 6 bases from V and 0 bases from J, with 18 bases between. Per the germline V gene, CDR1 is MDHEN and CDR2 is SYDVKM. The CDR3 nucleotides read TGTGCCAGCAGGACTCTAGCAGGACTTCTCTCTGGGGCCAACGTCCTGACTTTC. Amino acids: CASRTLAGLLSGANVLTF.

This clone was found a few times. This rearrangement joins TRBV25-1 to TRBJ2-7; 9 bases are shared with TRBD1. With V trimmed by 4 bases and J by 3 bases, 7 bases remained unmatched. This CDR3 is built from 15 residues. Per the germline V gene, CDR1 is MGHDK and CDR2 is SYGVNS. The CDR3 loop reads CASSALGTGSYEQYF. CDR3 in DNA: TGTGCCAGCAGTGCCCTTGGGACAGGGAGCTACGAGCAGTACTTC.